This is a list of T cell receptor beta chains from one sample in a study of T cells in localized non-small cell lung cancer. Only in-frame clones appear in the TCRdb table, and some are missing; sequencing was by immunoSEQ multiplex PCR. The data hold about 43,000 clones, with roughly 90% observed a single time. The specimen was PBMCs, collected before any cancer treatment. The receptors originated from a woman aged 35-75 years with stage II lung adenocarcinoma. CDR3s include the opening cysteine and the closing phenylalanine or tryptophan. D genes are given only for firm matches. Only part of the rows carry a size: once, few, many, or a class if the clone is expanded.

v_gene	abundance	j_gene	d_gene	CDR3aa	CDR3nt
TRBV13	once	TRBJ2-7	.	CASSVSGRPYEQYF	TGTGCCAGCAGCGTCTCGGGACGCCCCTACGAGCAGTACTTC
TRBV19	once	TRBJ1-5	.	CASTYGGSNQPQHF	TGTGCCAGCACCTACGGGGGAAGCAATCAGCCCCAGCATTTT
TRBV29-1	.	TRBJ1-4	.	CSVWTVNEKLFF	TGCAGCGTTTGGACAGTGAATGAAAAACTGTTTTTT
TRBV6-1	.	TRBJ1-5	.	CASSDRGRPQHF	TGTGCCAGCAGTGATCGTGGCAGGCCCCAGCATTTT
TRBV27	.	TRBJ1-5	.	CASGQGLAQPQHF	TGTGCCAGCGGGCAGGGTCTGGCTCAGCCCCAGCATTTT
TRBV19	.	TRBJ1-3	.	CASSIPAGLTAGNTIYF	TGTGCCAGTAGTATCCCGGCAGGCCTGACAGCTGGAAACACCATATATTTT
TRBV7-9	once	TRBJ2-1	.	CLATQRDNEQFF	TGCCTAGCAACCCAAAGGGACAATGAGCAGTTCTTC
TRBV5-4	once	TRBJ1-2	.	CASSSGRNYGYTF	TGTGCCAGCAGCTCAGGCCGGAACTATGGCTACACCTTC
TRBV19	.	TRBJ1-3	.	CASSRSSGNTIYF	TGTGCCAGTAGTAGGAGTTCTGGAAACACCATATATTTT
TRBV5-6	.	TRBJ1-1	TRBD1	CASSLGTGEAFF	TGTGCCAGCAGCTTAGGGACAGGGGAGGCTTTCTTT
TRBV7-9	.	TRBJ2-4	TRBD2	CASSPTSGGRAKNIQYF	TGTGCCAGCAGCCCGACTAGCGGGGGGCGGGCCAAAAACATTCAGTACTTC
TRBV2	.	TRBJ1-1	.	CASKERDGTEAFF	TGTGCCAGCAAGGAGAGGGACGGCACTGAAGCTTTCTTT
TRBV5-1	once	TRBJ2-5	TRBD1	CASSLNDRGETQYF	TGCGCCAGCAGCTTAAACGACAGGGGGGAGACCCAGTACTTC
TRBV5-6	once	TRBJ2-7	TRBD1	CASSPTRTGKRVREQYF	TGTGCCAGCAGCCCTACTAGGACAGGGAAGAGGGTTAGGGAGCAGTACTTC